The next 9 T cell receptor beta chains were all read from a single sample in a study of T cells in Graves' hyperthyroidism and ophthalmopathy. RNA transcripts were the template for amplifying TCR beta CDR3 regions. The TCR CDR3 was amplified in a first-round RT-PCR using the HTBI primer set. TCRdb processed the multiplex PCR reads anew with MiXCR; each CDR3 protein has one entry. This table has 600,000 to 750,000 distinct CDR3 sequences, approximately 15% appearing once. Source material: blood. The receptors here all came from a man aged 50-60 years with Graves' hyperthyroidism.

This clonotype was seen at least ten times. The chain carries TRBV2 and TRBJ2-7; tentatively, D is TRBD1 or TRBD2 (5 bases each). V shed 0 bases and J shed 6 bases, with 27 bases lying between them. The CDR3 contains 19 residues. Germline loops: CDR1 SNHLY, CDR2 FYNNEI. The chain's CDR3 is CASSEALLHGMGVGGEQYF. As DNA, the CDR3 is TGTGCCAGCAGTGAAGCGCTTCTCCACGGTATGGGGGTTGGGGGCGAGCAGTACTTC.

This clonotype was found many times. CDR3 sequence reads: CASSAGGSNYEQYF. CDR3 nucleotide sequence: TGTGCCAGCAGTGCGGGGGGCTCGAACTACGAGCAGTACTTC. This chain links TRBV2 with TRBJ2-7, with D tentatively TRBD2 (7 bases). Trimming removed 4 bases from V and 3 bases from J, with 13 bases in between. Germline CDR1 and CDR2: SNHLY and FYNNEI. The CDR3 extends over 14 amino acids.

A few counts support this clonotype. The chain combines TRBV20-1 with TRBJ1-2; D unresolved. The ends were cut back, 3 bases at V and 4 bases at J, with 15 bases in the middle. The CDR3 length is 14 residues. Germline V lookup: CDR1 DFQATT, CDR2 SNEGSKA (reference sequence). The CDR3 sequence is CSASSLLGIYGYTF. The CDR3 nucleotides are TGCAGTGCTAGCTCATTGCTAGGGATCTATGGCTACACCTTC.

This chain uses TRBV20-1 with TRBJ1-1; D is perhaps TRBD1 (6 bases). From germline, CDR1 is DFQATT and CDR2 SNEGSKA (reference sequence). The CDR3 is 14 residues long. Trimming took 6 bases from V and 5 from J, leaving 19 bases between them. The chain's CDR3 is CSAPVGGARTEAFF. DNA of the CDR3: TGCAGTGCCCCAGTGGGGGGGGCGAGGACTGAAGCTTTCTTT.

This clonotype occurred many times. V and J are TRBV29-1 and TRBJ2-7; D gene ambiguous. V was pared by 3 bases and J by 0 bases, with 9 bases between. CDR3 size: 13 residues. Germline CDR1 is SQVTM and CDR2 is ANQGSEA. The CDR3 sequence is CSVEEETSYEQYF. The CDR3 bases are TGCAGCGTTGAGGAAGAGACCTCCTACGAGCAGTACTTC.

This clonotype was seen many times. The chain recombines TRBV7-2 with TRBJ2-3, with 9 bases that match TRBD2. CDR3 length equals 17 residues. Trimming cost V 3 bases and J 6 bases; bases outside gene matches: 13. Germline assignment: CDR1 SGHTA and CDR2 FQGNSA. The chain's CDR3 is CASSLSRWLAGEDTQYF. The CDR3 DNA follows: TGTGCCAGCAGCTTGTCCCGGTGGTTAGCGGGAGAGGATACGCAGTATTTT.

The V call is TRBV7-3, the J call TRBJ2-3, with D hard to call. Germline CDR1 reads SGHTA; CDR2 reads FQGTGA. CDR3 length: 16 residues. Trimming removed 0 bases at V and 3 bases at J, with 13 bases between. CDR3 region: CASSLTGALGTDTQYF. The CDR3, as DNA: TGTGCCAGCAGCTTAACCGGCGCCCTCGGAACAGATACGCAGTATTTT.

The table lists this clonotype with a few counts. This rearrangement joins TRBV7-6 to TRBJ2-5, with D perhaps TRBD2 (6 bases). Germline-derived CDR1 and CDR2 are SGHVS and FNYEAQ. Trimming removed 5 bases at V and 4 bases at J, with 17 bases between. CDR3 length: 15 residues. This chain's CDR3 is CASSHLGGARETQYF. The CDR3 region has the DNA TGTGCCAGCAGCCACTTGGGGGGAGCACGAGAGACCCAGTACTTC.

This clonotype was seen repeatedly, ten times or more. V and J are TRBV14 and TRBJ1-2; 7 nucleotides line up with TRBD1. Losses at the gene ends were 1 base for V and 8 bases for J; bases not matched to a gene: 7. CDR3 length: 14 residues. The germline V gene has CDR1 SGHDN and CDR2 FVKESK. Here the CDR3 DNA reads TGTGCCAGCAGCCAAGGTCGCCAGGGGGGAGGCTACACCTTC. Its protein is CASSQGRQGGGYTF.